The 5 T cell receptor beta chains presented below share a single source sample, sequenced in a study of blood T cells in healthy people across ages (dated by TCRdb to about 2015). To prepare the library, 5' RACE was applied. Reads for this sample came from an Illumina HiSeq 2500. A second PCR of 7 to 11 cycles was performed with a sample-barcoded 5' primer and a J-beta primer mix. In-frame beta chains were kept once TCRdb had trimmed the public reads at Q25 with fastp and called clones with MiXCR. Rows are combined by CDR3 protein, so each entry shows the most common genes and DNA. Across this sample there are almost 1 million distinct CDR3 sequences, with just over 50% seen only once. About 20% of the sample rests with the top ten. The specimen was blood. Receptors were obtained from a woman in her fifties or sixties in good health.

V is TRBV6-1 and J is TRBJ2-1; a possible D gene is TRBD2 (5 bases). V dropped 4 bases and J dropped 4 bases, with 11 bases sitting between them. The germline CDR1 and CDR2 sequences are MNHNS and SASEGT. The CDR3 runs to 14 residues. CDR3 residues: CASSVGESYNEQFF. The DNA of the CDR3 is TGTGCCAGCAGTGTCGGGGAATCGTACAATGAGCAGTTCTTC.

The gene calls are TRBV6-1 and TRBJ2-7; 7 positions agree with TRBD2. There are 17 residues in the CDR3. V gave up 5 bases and J gave up 9 bases; unmatched junction bases: 22. The germline V gene has CDR1 MNHNS and CDR2 SASEGT. Here the CDR3 reads CASSPGDGLAVSVWQYF. The CDR3 region has the DNA TGTGCCAGCAGTCCGGGAGACGGGCTAGCGGTCTCAGTTTGGCAGTACTTC.

The genes are TRBV21-1 and TRBJ2-7; the D call in the table, TRBD2, was not verified against the DNA. TRBV21-1 is flagged as a pseudogene. The CDR3 has 16 residues. The CDR3 region has the DNA TGTGCCAGCAACGCAACAGGGACCTCGGCCCACTACGAGCAGTACTTC. Its protein product is CASNATGTSAHYEQYF.

This clonotype showed up just a few times. CDR3 loop: CASSPQRQGLPKNEQYF. CDR3 DNA: TGTGCCAGCTCACCACAACGACAGGGACTACCAAAGAATGAGCAGTACTTC. The chain joins TRBV18 to TRBJ2-7; D possibly uses TRBD1 or TRBD2 (7 bases each). Germline CDR1 is KGHSH and CDR2 is LQKENI. V lost 1 base and J 7 bases, leaving 23 bases between the germline ends. CDR3 length: 17 residues.

The chain combines TRBV6-5 with TRBJ2-5; D may correspond to TRBD1 or TRBD2 (5 bases each). Trimming removed 2 bases at V and 4 bases at J, with 20 bases between. Germline CDR1 reads MNHEY; CDR2 reads SVGAGI. The CDR3 consists of 17 residues. The CDR3 DNA is TGTGCCAGCAGTTACGCCCGAGGGGCAGGTATAGGAGAGACCCAGTACTTC. It translates to CASSYARGAGIGETQYF.